The 4 T cell receptor beta chains below come from one sample, sequenced in a study of long-term antiretroviral therapy in people with HIV. Survey-level immunoSEQ v3.0 assays were run. TCRdb keeps only in-frame clones here, not all; method: immunoSEQ multiplex PCR. The profile covers 20,000 to 30,000 clones, with around 80% appearing a single time and 9% to 10% taken by the ten largest. This material consisted of unsorted PBMCs, taken 1.2 years after starting antiretroviral therapy. These receptor sequences come from a woman aged 40-49 years with HIV.

This rearrangement joins TRBV6-5 to TRBJ2-1; D is possibly TRBD1 or TRBD2 (6 bases each). The germline CDR1 and CDR2 sequences are MNHEY and SVGAGI. The CDR3 covers 13 residues. V lost 6 bases and J 10 bases, leaving 16 bases between the germline ends. The CDR3 sequence: CASRPNREVEQFF. CDR3 coding DNA: TGTGCCAGCAGGCCCAACAGGGAGGTGGAGCAGTTCTTC.

This chain joins TRBV5-4 and TRBJ2-7, with 7 bases that match TRBD2. The CDR3 length is 15 residues. The V segment lost 1 base and the J segment 2 bases; nucleotides outside the gene matches: 6. The germline V gene encodes CDR1 SGHNT and CDR2 YYREEE (reference sequence). The CDR3 region is CASSLLSGGPYEQYF. The CDR3 coding sequence is TGTGCCAGCAGCTTGCTCTCGGGAGGCCCCTACGAGCAGTACTTC. The whole variable domain, remainder taken from reference TRBV5-4 and TRBJ2-7, is ETGVTQSPTHLIKTRGQQVTLRCSSQSGHNTVSWYQQALGQGPQFIFQYYREEENGRGNFPPRFSGLQFPNYSSELNVNALELDDSALYLCASSLLSGGPYEQYFGPGTRLTVT.

The rearrangement uses TRBV29-1 and TRBJ1-1; the match to TRBD1 covers 9 bases. The CDR3 extends over 12 amino acids. V trimming: 5 bases; J trimming: 3 bases; junction bases outside the gene matches: 1. The V gene's germline CDR1 is SQVTM and CDR2 ANQGSEA. CDR3 nucleotides: TGCAGCGTTAGGACAGGGGACACTGAAGCTTTCTTT. Residues: CSVRTGDTEAFF.

This clone was counted once. The gene calls are TRBV5-6 and TRBJ1-1; D may be TRBD1 (6 bases). Germline loops: CDR1 SGHDT, CDR2 YYEEEE. CDR3 length: 16 residues. The germline V and J ends were trimmed by 4 bases and 0 bases, with 16 bases remaining between them. For the CDR3, the DNA is TGTGCCAGCAGCGGGTGGGGCGGGGGCCTGAACACTGAAGCTTTCTTT. Translating it yields CASSGWGGGLNTEAFF.